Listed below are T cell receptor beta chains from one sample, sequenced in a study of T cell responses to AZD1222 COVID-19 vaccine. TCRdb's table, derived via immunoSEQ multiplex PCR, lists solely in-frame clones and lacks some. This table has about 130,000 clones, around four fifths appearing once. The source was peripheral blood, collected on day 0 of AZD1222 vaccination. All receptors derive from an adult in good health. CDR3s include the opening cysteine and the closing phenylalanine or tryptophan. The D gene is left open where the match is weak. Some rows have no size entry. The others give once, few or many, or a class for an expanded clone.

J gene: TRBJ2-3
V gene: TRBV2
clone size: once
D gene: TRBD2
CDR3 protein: CASSGLAGAQQYF
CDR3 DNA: TGTGCCAGCAGTGGACTAGCGGGGGCCCAGCAGTATTTT

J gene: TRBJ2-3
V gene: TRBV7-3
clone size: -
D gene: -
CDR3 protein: CASSSQPTDTQYF
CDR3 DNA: TGTGCCAGCAGCTCCCAACCCACAGATACGCAGTATTTT

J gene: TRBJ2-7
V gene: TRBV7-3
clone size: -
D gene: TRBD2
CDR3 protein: CASSRRQTSGCFEQYF
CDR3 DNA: TGTGCCAGCAGCCGTAGGCAGACTAGCGGGTGCTTCGAGCAGTACTTC

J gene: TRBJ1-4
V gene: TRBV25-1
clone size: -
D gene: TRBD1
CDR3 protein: CASRAGTGREKLFF
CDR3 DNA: TGTGCCAGCAGGGCCGGGACAGGGAGAGAAAAACTGTTTTTT

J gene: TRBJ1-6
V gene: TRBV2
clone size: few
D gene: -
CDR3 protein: CASSTDRIGSPLHF
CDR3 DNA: TGTGCCAGCAGTACGGACCGGATCGGGTCACCCCTCCACTTT

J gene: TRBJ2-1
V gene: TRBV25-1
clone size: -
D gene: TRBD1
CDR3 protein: CASSAGQGASNEQFF
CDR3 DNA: TGTGCCAGCAGTGCCGGACAGGGGGCTTCGAATGAGCAGTTCTTC

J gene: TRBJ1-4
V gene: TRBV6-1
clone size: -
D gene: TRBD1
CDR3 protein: CASSGQGARSVSEKLFF
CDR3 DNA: TGTGCCAGCAGTGGACAGGGGGCTAGGTCTGTTTCTGAAAAACTGTTTTTT

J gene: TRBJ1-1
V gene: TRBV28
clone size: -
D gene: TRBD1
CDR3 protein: CASSFFRTGGGVEAFF
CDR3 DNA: TGTGCCAGCAGTTTCTTCAGGACAGGGGGCGGCGTTGAAGCTTTCTTT

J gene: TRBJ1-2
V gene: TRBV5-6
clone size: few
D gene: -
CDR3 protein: CASSFIGGYTF
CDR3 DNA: TGTGCCAGCAGCTTTATTGGCGGCTACACCTTC

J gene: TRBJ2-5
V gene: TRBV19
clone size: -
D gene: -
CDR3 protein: CASSRRPDAETQYF
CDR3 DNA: TGTGCCAGTAGTCGGAGACCCGACGCGGAGACCCAGTACTTC

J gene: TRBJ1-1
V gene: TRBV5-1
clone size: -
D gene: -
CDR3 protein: CASSLQENTEAFF
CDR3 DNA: TGCGCCAGCAGCTTACAAGAGAACACTGAAGCTTTCTTT

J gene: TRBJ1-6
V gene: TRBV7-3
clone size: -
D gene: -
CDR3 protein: CASSPTRYSPLHF
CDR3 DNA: TGTGCCAGCAGCCCCACTAGGTATTCACCCCTCCACTTT

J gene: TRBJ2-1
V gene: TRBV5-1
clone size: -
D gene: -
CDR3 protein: CASSPGTSWSTNEQFF
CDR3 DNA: TGCGCCAGCAGCCCCGGTACGTCTTGGAGCACCAATGAGCAGTTCTTC

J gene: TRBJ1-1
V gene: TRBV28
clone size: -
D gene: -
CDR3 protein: CASSFFGGRTEAFF
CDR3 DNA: TGTGCCAGCAGTTTTTTCGGGGGGAGGACTGAAGCTTTCTTT

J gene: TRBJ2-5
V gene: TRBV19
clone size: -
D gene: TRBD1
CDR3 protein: CASSGGQGRVTQYF
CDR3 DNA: TGTGCCAGTAGTGGGGGACAGGGGCGGGTGACCCAGTACTTC

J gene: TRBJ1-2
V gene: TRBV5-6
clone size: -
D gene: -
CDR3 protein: CASSLAGIGQNYGYTF
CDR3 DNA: TGTGCCAGCAGCTTGGCCGGGATAGGACAGAACTATGGCTACACCTTC